This T cell receptor beta chain was identified during a study of OX40 agonist ivuxolimab in advanced cancers. TCRdb keeps only in-frame clones here, not all; method: immunoSEQ multiplex PCR. The repertoire holds about 82,000 clones, with roughly 92% as singletons. The germline V and J ends were trimmed by 7 bases and 3 bases, with 16 bases remaining between them. This CDR3 is 15 amino acids long. The germline gives CDR1 MNHNS, CDR2 SASEGT. The chain employs TRBV6-1 and TRBJ1-5; D uncertain. This receptor was identified in an adult with an advanced solid tumor such as melanoma, head and neck, liver or kidney cancer. The input for sequencing was CD4+ or CD8+ T cells sorted from blood, taken in a trial of the OX40 agonist ivuxolimab. The DNA of the CDR3 is TGTGCCAGCACCCTCCTGACGGGAATCAATCAGCCCCAGCATTTT. Translated, it gives CASTLLTGINQPQHF.